These 12 T cell receptor beta chains were sequenced from one sample in a study of Ad26.COV2.S vaccination and SARS-CoV-2 variants. Data came from immunoSEQ multiplex PCR; TCRdb stores just in-frame clones and leaves some out. The sample lists around 380,000 clones; less than 90% were seen once. Treatment denoted: about 20 received Ad26.COV2.S at low or high dose, single or two shots; five or six received placebo; per-sample allocation not given. All samples were drawn on day 63, counting from the first vaccine or placebo injection. The sequences come from peripheral blood, collected in a trial of Ad26.COV2.S vaccine versus placebo. The receptor set was obtained from a person between 18 and 60 years old who received the Ad26.COV2.S COVID-19 vaccine or a placebo.

V and J are TRBV2 and TRBJ2-1; unclear D gene. Trimming stripped 7 bases from V and 4 bases from J, with 11 bases between. From germline, CDR1 is SNHLY and CDR2 FYNNEI. The CDR3 has 13 amino acids. CDR3 DNA sequence: TGTGCCAGCACCCTCAGAAGTTACAATGAGCAGTTCTTC. Translated: CASTLRSYNEQFF.

A single count supports this clone. The chain employs TRBV5-5 and TRBJ2-5; D is possibly TRBD2 (5 bases). Germline V gives CDR1 SGHKS, CDR2 YYEKEE (reference sequence). The CDR3 loop spans 16 amino acids. The ends were cut back, 4 bases at V and 2 bases at J, with 18 bases in the middle. CDR3 loop: CASSNPYGETQETQYF. The DNA of the CDR3 is TGTGCCAGCAGCAACCCGTACGGGGAGACGCAAGAGACCCAGTACTTC.

The chain is built from TRBV3-1 (or the pseudogene TRBV3-2) and TRBJ1-6; no clear D gene. V lost 3 bases and J lost 4, with 7 bases in between. From germline, CDR1 is LGHDT and CDR2 YNNKEL (reference sequence). This CDR3 comprises 14 residues. CDR3 sequence: CASSHQKYNSPLHF. Here the CDR3 DNA reads TGTGCCAGCAGCCACCAGAAATATAATTCACCCCTCCACTTT.

The J gene is TRBJ2-7, the V gene TRBV7-9, with 8 bases that match TRBD1. V trimming: 11 bases; J trimming: 0 bases; junction bases outside the gene matches: 6. This CDR3 contains 13 residues. CDR1 SEHNR and CDR2 FQNEAQ come from the germline V gene (reference sequence). The CDR3 nucleotides are TGTGCCGCCTCAACAGGGGGCTCCTACGAGCAGTACTTC. Its protein product is CAASTGGSYEQYF.

V and J are TRBV19 and TRBJ2-1; TRBD1 aligns across 7 bases. This CDR3 contains 14 residues. Germline CDR1 reads LNHDA; CDR2 reads SQIVND (reference sequence). V lost 3 bases to trimming and J lost 9 bases; unmatched junction nucleotides: 8. CDR3 loop: CASSISRQGFEQFF. The CDR3 bases are TGTGCCAGTAGTATCTCGCGACAGGGTTTTGAGCAGTTCTTC.

The gene calls are TRBV6-2 or TRBV6-3 and TRBJ2-7; the D is unclear. The ends were cut back, 0 bases at V and 2 bases at J, with 8 bases in the middle. The CDR3 length is 14 residues. CDR1 MNHEY and CDR2 SVGEGT come from the germline V gene. As DNA, the CDR3 is TGTGCCAGCAGTTACTCCGGGCCCCCCTACGAGCAGTACTTC. This codes for CASSYSGPPYEQYF.

V gene TRBV6-5 combines with J gene TRBJ1-2, with TRBD1 matching 8 bases. Germline V gives CDR1 MNHEY, CDR2 SVGAGI. J lost 4 bases, V lost 2 bases, and 6 bases had no gene match. There are 15 residues in the CDR3. CDR3 residues: CASSYGQGAIYGYTF. CDR3 DNA sequence: TGTGCCAGCAGTTACGGGCAGGGGGCTATCTATGGCTACACCTTC.

The gene calls are TRBV5-4 and TRBJ2-5; TRBD1 agrees at 9 bases. The ends lost 4 bases at V and 4 bases at J; junction bases unmatched: 5. The germline gives CDR1 SGHNT, CDR2 YYREEE (reference sequence). This CDR3 has 14 amino acids. In DNA form, the CDR3 reads TGTGCCAGCAGCATGACAGGGGGACGAGAGACCCAGTACTTC. This encodes CASSMTGGRETQYF.

This chain connects TRBV6-5 to TRBJ1-2; D is unresolved. Trimming removed 10 bases at V and 8 bases at J, with 20 bases between. Germline CDR1 is MNHEY and CDR2 is SVGAGI. The CDR3 is 13 amino acids. The CDR3, as DNA: TGTGCCACGCACCGGGAGCCGGCTGGGGGCTACACCTTC. As protein: CATHREPAGGYTF.

This clone was observed once. The V and J genes are TRBV19 and TRBJ1-5, with D unresolved. V dropped 0 bases and J dropped 4 bases, with 10 bases sitting between them. Germline V gene data show CDR1 as LNHDA and CDR2 as SQIVND (reference sequence). The CDR3 is 15 amino acids. This CDR3 is CASSIDRGTNQPQHF. The CDR3 DNA reads as TGTGCCAGTAGTATAGATCGCGGTACTAATCAGCCCCAGCATTTT. Looking up the rest from reference TRBV19 and TRBJ1-5 gives the full variable domain: DGGITQSPKYLFRKEGQNVTLSCEQNLNHDAMYWYRQDPGQGLRLIYYSQIVNDFQKGDIAEGYSVSREKKESFPLTVTSAQKNPTAFYLCASSIDRGTNQPQHFGDGTRLSIL.

A single count supports this clone. The chain carries TRBV6-5 and TRBJ1-1; 7 bases agree with TRBD1. The CDR3 spans 11 residues. The ends lost 6 bases at V and 11 bases at J; junction bases unmatched: 6. The germline V gene has CDR1 MNHEY and CDR2 SVGAGI. CDR3 region: CASSTGVWAFF. CDR3 sequence (DNA): TGTGCCAGCAGCACAGGGGTTTGGGCTTTCTTT.

This clone appeared a single time. The chain has TRBV5-1 and TRBJ2-2; possibly TRBD2 for D (5 bases). This CDR3 comprises 15 residues. Germline lookup yields CDR1 SGHRS and CDR2 YFSETQ. The germline V and J ends were trimmed by 1 base and 1 base, with 8 bases remaining between them. The CDR3 loop is CASSLRAGNTGELFF. The DNA for the CDR3 is TGCGCCAGCAGCTTGAGGGCGGGGAACACCGGGGAGCTGTTTTTT.